This paragraph reports one TCR beta chain. The specificity of this receptor is unknown. The data stem from a study of cytomegalovirus exposure and HLA in healthy donors (dated by TCRdb to about 2017). The study in broad terms: An earlier analysis of approximately 640 of the donors reported about 250 Gb of sequence data and around 110 million unique TCR beta sequences from roughly 180 million T cells. A separate validation cohort of some 130 different subjects was used in addition to the approximately 640-subject first cohort. Donor age, sex, ethnicity and CMV serostatus were compiled together with the repertoire data. An early release that covered about 640 HLA-typed donors contained about 300 gigabases of sequencing data and tens of millions of unique TCR sequences. The study aimed to test whether signatures of past pathogen exposure could be identified by cataloging public T cell receptors. Typing coverage varied by locus: roughly 629-630 donors for A, B, C, DRB1 and DQB1; roughly 520 for DQA1; about 600 for DPA1; approximately 490 for DPB1. A later analysis re-analyzed previously published TCR beta repertoires from roughly 630 donors and added high-resolution HLA genotyping to study TCR occurrence patterns. Roughly 5 DR-DQ haplotypes were handled as single units for association and clustering, since linkage in the cohort was strong. Using immunosequencing, the study profiled T cell repertoires from roughly 650 subjects and related those repertoires to cytomegalovirus serostatus. Class I and class II HLA loci were covered by the typing at four-digit resolution. Among the roughly 390 genotyped donors, 81% belonged to the genetic ancestry cluster associated with self-reported Caucasian donors. Every discovery cohort repertoire had been produced on one sequencing platform. In a later genetic analysis, genome-wide SNP genotypes for about three fifths of the 666 donors were used, and that subset was treated as a discovery cohort. An earlier analysis of around 640 of the donors used high-throughput TCR beta sequencing to judge whether each TCR beta V gene segment behaved as functional or pseudogenic. Rather than using new phenotypic data, the later analysis identified candidate immune exposures from TCR beta sequences and from how often those sequences occurred across donors. Across around 400 genotyped donors of the cohort, an average of 235,054 unique TCR beta nucleotide sequences per donor were sequenced, and approximately 19% of those sequences were non-productive. High-throughput TCR immunosequencing, statistical association of individual TCRs with disease status, and machine learning were combined to predict cytomegalovirus infection status. Overall study outcomes, separate from this receptor: In this cohort, only TCR beta chains were sequenced, and detectable features were limited by the absence of alpha or paired-chain data. Across donors, most TCR sequences were observed very rarely, whereas some public TCRs were present in many individuals. When HLA alleles, especially DR and DQ, strongly co-occurred, attributing TCR associations to individual alleles was difficult. A cluster of highly shared sequence variants was judged likely to represent a technical artifact of the sequencing pipeline. Compared with equally common non-associated chains, HLA-associated TCR beta chains in a later analysis were more clonally expanded and had lower generation probabilities. The only immune exposure information available for the cohort was CMV serostatus. According to a later analysis, TCR association rates differed among HLA loci, with DRB1 alleles showing the most associated TCRs and HLA-C alleles showing the fewest. Because the 87-base-pair reads could not distinguish some IMGT-functional V segments, including TRBV6-2 and TRBV6-3, those segments were excluded. The authors suggested that the approach could potentially be extended to other disease states and immunological phenotypes. V-gene and J-gene trimming of TCR beta chains was associated with a missense DCLRE1C variant in a later genetic analysis, and the association was replicated in an independent cohort. Correlated functional status among segregating V segments might reflect linkage disequilibrium, but an unknown experimental factor could not be ruled out. A further reported finding was that TCR beta sequences accurately predicted the HLA-A and HLA-B alleles for most subjects in the first cohort. In a later analysis, several top co-occurrence clusters were reported to appear linked to parvovirus B19, influenza, CMV and Epstein-Barr virus. In the study, approximately 160 TCR beta chains were listed as associated with cytomegalovirus. Because counts were too low, fewer than 20 rarely observed V segments, including chromosome 9 orphons, were excluded from the earlier analysis of a few hundred of the donors. In both the original and validation cohorts, the classifier was reported to diagnose cytomegalovirus status with high specificity and sensitivity. HLA typing was unavailable for some donors at each locus, so association tests used only the typed subset. Most CMV-associated TCR beta chains appeared to be HLA-restricted in a later analysis, and the HLA associations seemed to be driven largely by CMV exposure. In vitro tests confirmed that a few of the cytomegalovirus-associated TCR beta chains recognize cytomegalovirus antigens. In an earlier analysis of under 600 of the donors, most TCR beta V segments were observed in productive rearrangements about 87% or about 30% of the time, broadly matching IMGT annotations. Presence/absence analyses assumed roughly uniform sequencing depth across donors, an assumption that may not hold. In a later genetic analysis, fewer N-insertions in productive TCRs were reported among donors in an Asian-associated ancestry cluster than the approximately 670-donor mean. In a later analysis, 16,951 TCR beta sequences were associated with specific HLA alleles at a false discovery rate of 0.05.

In total, just over 650 healthy bone marrow donors made up the cohort. All cohort members were sampled while nominally healthy, although unrecorded immune exposures were likely present. CMV serostatus was recorded as positive for about 300 and negative for 352 of the 666 cohort members, whereas no CMV serostatus was recorded for the donor in question. A peripheral blood sample was provided by each donor, and peripheral blood mononuclear cells were used for TCR beta sequencing. The Qiagen DNeasy Blood Extraction Kit was used to extract genomic DNA from the blood cell samples. The CDR3 runs 16 residues from the cysteine to the phenylalanine. This entry keeps only the CDR3 DNA: 48 bases, framed from base 1. The germline V gene yields SNHLY for CDR1 and FYNNEI for CDR2. V is shortened by 5 bases, J by 6 bases, and the region joining them spans 20 bases. Library construction relied on the immunoSEQ multiplex PCR assay. A mixture of 60 forward primers for TCR Vbeta segments and 13 reverse primers for TCR Jbeta segments was used in the multiplex PCR. The CDR3 region of rearranged TCR beta genes was amplified from genomic DNA with a multiplex PCR assay. Amplified TCR beta libraries were sequenced as 87-base-pair reads on the Illumina HiSeq System. Under the source paper's analysis protocol: A later analysis tallied around 87 million unique TCR beta chains across the 640 or so repertoires, and around 12 million of those chains were shared by two or more donors. Raw reads were error-corrected and collapsed into unique sequences with a nearest-neighbor algorithm that merged closely related sequences to remove PCR and sequencing errors. Alignment of CDR3 sequences to IMGT reference sequences was used to assign V, D and J gene segments. For a sequence to be retained, a match of at least six nucleotides to both a V gene segment and a J gene segment was required. A rearrangement was called productive if the CDR3 had no stop codons and remained in frame with V and J, and every other rearrangement was called non-productive. Following IMGT convention, CDR3 was defined as the stretch from the second conserved V-encoded cysteine to the conserved J-encoded phenylalanine. In an earlier analysis of around 570 of the donors, sequences lacking an unambiguous match to a single V gene segment were excluded. In an earlier analysis of some 590 of the donors, a V segment was called functional when productive rearrangements were above 56.7%, and segregating when the standard deviation between donors exceeded 5%. A statistical classification framework was built for diagnosing cytomegalovirus status from the catalog of TCR beta chain sequences. In a later analysis, V and J genes were assigned by comparing TCR nucleotide sequences against IMGT/GENE-DB human TR gene sequences. In a later analysis, CDR3 sequences and most-parsimonious VDJ recombination scenarios were assigned using the TCRdist pipeline. A later analysis defined each TCR beta chain by its CDR3 amino acid sequence plus V-gene family, and excluded reads lacking a unique V-gene family. A later analysis removed several hundred highly shared, low-generation-probability nucleotide sequences to deal with suspected cross-contamination and a sequencing artifact. In a later analysis, a clonal expansion index was calculated for each public chain from normalized within-repertoire ranks of inferred template counts. Generation probabilities in a later analysis came from a VDJ recombination model fitted to out-of-frame rearrangements, and those results were checked against IGoR. Hypergeometric tests were used in a later analysis to score TCR-TCR, TCR-HLA and TCR-CMV co-occurrence, with a repertoire-size bias correction applied to the TCR pairs. A later analysis estimated false discovery rates by permuting HLA or CMV assignments 20 times. In a later analysis, co-occurring TCRs were grouped with DBSCAN, and TCRdist sequence similarity was added when clustering was performed within HLA-allele-positive subsets. Co-occurrence clustering excluded repertoires with fewer than 30,000 or more than 120,000 public chains, plus five with anomalous nucleotide sharing. Held by TCRdb, this immuneACCESS table contains in-frame sequences only and omits some clones. Under half of the omission traces to an unresolved V gene where checked; the cause of the rest is unknown. Clonal size and the V and J genes are those of that table, whereas D and trimming came from the DNA. The sample table holds about 40,000 clones. The ten top clones hold more than 4.5% of the sample.

This receptor was identified in a human donor in good health. The chain joins TRBV2 to TRBJ2-1; D gene: possibly TRBD2, on 6 matching bases. Sequences were obtained from PBMCs. The DNA sequence is given as TGTGCCAGCAGTACGTCCAGGGAGGCCTGGGTCAATGAGCAGTTCTTC. Translated, it reads CASSTSREAWVNEQFF.